The TCR beta chain described here comes from a study of spatial heterogeneity in lung cancer. Background on the study: The average appearance count of each unique TCR and UMI combination in raw reads was more than 9.5. Study-wide results and limits: Mutation tallies in tumors tracked expanded intratumoral alpha and beta TCR counts. Coverage of tumor T cells, an estimated figure, was approximately 7.4% for alpha and around 13% for beta chains.

There are many counts of this clonotype. Its antigen remains unidentified. This beta chain slipped into a library made for alpha chains as a stray read, so its size is not meaningful. Looked up from germline, CDR1 is ENHRY and CDR2 is SYGVKD. Trimming shortened V by 5 bases and J by 3 bases, and 10 bases separated the two germline ends. The length of the CDR3 is 13 residues. The study tagged each TCR cDNA molecule with a unique molecular identifier. TCRdb redid the calling of the 5' RACE reads with MiXCR, one entry per CDR3 protein. This table holds several thousand distinct CDR3 sequences, more than 13% found once. Time point in this sample: sample taken at primary tumor resection. Donation came from around 72 patients with untreated early-stage non-small cell lung cancer.

This sequence was found in a female donor with early-stage non-small cell lung cancer. The specimen comprised lung tumor tissue, sampled at surgery. The chain employs TRBV10-3 and TRBJ2-5; D is perhaps TRBD1 or TRBD2 (5 bases each). CDR3 nucleotides: TGTGCCATCAGTACCGGGACGGAAGAGACCCAGTACTTC. It specifies CAISTGTEETQYF.